The 10 T cell receptor beta chains given below trace back to one sample, sequenced in a study of T cell responses to AZD1222 COVID-19 vaccine (dated by TCRdb to the early 2020s). The library was produced with the immunoSEQ multiplex PCR assay. This is the immuneACCESS table as TCRdb keeps it, with only in-frame sequences that have V and J called. A part of the clones is gone; compared with another copy, unresolved V genes explain less than half, and the rest is unexplained. This sample gives about 130,000 clones in total; roughly 90% of them show up just once. The ten largest clones capture about 3.5% of the sample. The time point label, read with the paper, signifies: about 28 days (+/-7) after the second vaccine dose. This specimen consisted of peripheral blood, obtained 28 days after the second AZD1222 dose. The source of these receptors is an adult who received the AZD1222 COVID-19 vaccine.

For the CDR3, the DNA is TGTGCCAGCAGTTACTCGTGGCTCTCGGGGAACTATGGCTACACCTTC. This encodes CASSYSWLSGNYGYTF. V is TRBV6-5 and J is TRBJ1-2; D call uncertain. CDR1 MNHEY and CDR2 SVGAGI come from the germline V gene. V lost 0 bases and J lost 2, with 13 bases in between. The CDR3 covers 16 residues.

CDR3 sequence reads: CASRPQGADIQYF. The CDR3 DNA reads TGTGCCAGCAGACCGCAGGGGGCTGACATTCAGTACTTC. The genes are TRBV28 and TRBJ2-4, with 8 bases that match TRBD1. The V gene's germline CDR1 is MDHEN and CDR2 SYDVKM. This CDR3 is built from 13 residues. V lost 6 bases and J lost 8; bases outside the gene matches: 6.

This clone was detected only a few times. The V call is TRBV18, the J call TRBJ1-1, with a weak D call TRBD1 (6 bases). Germline values: CDR1 KGHSH, CDR2 LQKENI. The CDR3 is 14 amino acids. V was trimmed by 6 bases and J by 6 bases, leaving 17 bases between them. The CDR3 DNA is TGTGCCAGCTCCACCAGACAGGCTCTTGCTGAAGCTTTCTTT. Protein sequence: CASSTRQALAEAFF.

V gene TRBV30 combines with J gene TRBJ2-3; D call uncertain. V was pared by 2 bases and J by 4 bases, with 16 bases between. There are 15 residues in the CDR3. Germline CDR1 is GTSNPN and CDR2 is SVGIG (reference sequence). This chain's CDR3 is CAWSPGRAASDTQYF. As DNA, the CDR3 is TGTGCCTGGAGTCCCGGCCGCGCTGCTTCAGATACGCAGTATTTT.

V gene TRBV12-5 combines with J gene TRBJ2-2; TRBD2 might be the D (5 bases). The CDR3 is made up of 16 amino acids. Trimming shortened V by 0 bases and J by 7 bases, and 15 bases separated the two germline ends. In germline, CDR1 is LGHNT, CDR2 FRNRAP. Here the CDR3 reads CASGLVASRGGGELFF. The CDR3 region has the DNA TGTGCTAGTGGTTTGGTGGCTAGCCGGGGTGGCGGGGAGCTGTTTTTT.

The rearrangement links TRBV5-1 to TRBJ2-3; D is unclear. The V end lost 0 bases, the J end lost 1 base, and 9 bases lay between the germline ends. The CDR3 has 15 amino acids. CDR1 and CDR2 (germline): SGHRS, YFSETQ. The chain's CDR3 is CASSLVLGGTDTQYF. The CDR3 coding sequence is TGCGCCAGCAGCTTGGTTCTGGGCGGCACAGATACGCAGTATTTT.

This chain links TRBV12-3 or TRBV12-4 with TRBJ2-1, with 9 bases lining up with TRBD1. This CDR3 has 12 residues. V was pared by 5 bases and J by 15 bases, with 8 bases of the junction left unmatched. In DNA, the CDR3 is TGTGCCAGCAGTCGCCGGGACAGGGATACGTTCTTC. This gives the protein CASSRRDRDTFF.

The chain employs TRBV6-2 or TRBV6-3 and TRBJ2-7; 7 bases are a match to TRBD2. Trimming removed 6 bases from V and 2 bases from J; junction bases left unmatched: 13. The germline V gene has CDR1 MNHEY and CDR2 SVGEGT. The CDR3 loop spans 16 amino acids. CDR3 DNA: TGTGCCAGCAGCCCCGATGGTGGGGGGGTGGCCTACGAGCAGTACTTC. Its translation: CASSPDGGGVAYEQYF.

V gene TRBV7-9 combines with J gene TRBJ1-2, with 7 bases matching TRBD1. This CDR3 region has 13 residues. Germline CDR1 reads SEHNR; CDR2 reads FQNEAQ (reference sequence). The V gene end was trimmed by 2 bases and the J gene end by 6 bases; junction bases not matched to a gene: 3. The DNA of the CDR3 is TGTGCCAGCAGCTTATCCACAGGGGATGGCTACACCTTC. Translation gives CASSLSTGDGYTF.

This rearrangement joins TRBV29-1 to TRBJ2-2; D uncertain. V was pared by 4 bases and J by 6 bases, with 9 bases between. Looked up from germline, CDR1 is SQVTM and CDR2 is ANQGSEA. The CDR3 contains 12 residues. CDR3 bases: TGCAGCGTTGGATTTAGTTCCGGGGAGCTGTTTTTT. Protein sequence: CSVGFSSGELFF.